Below, 9 T cell receptor beta chains from the same sample are listed, as sequenced in a study of T cell responses to AZD1222 COVID-19 vaccine. Assay used: immunoSEQ multiplex PCR; TCRdb lists only in-frame clones, some missing. The sample has around 120,000 clones, more than 75% seen once. The sample in question was peripheral blood, obtained 28 days after the second AZD1222 dose. These receptors came from an adult who received the AZD1222 COVID-19 vaccine.

The chain is built from TRBV9 and TRBJ1-5; no definite D call. Trimming pared 4 bases from V and 3 bases from J, leaving 14 bases between. Germline V gene lookup returns CDR1 SGDLS and CDR2 YYNGEE. The CDR3 spans 15 residues. CDR3 nucleotides: TGTGCCAGCAGCCGTTCGGATACGATCAATCAGCCCCAGCATTTT. Translation: CASSRSDTINQPQHF.

The chain's CDR3 is CASSYRTSGNYNEQFF. DNA of the CDR3: TGTGCCAGCAGTTACAGGACTAGCGGAAACTACAATGAGCAGTTCTTC. The chain carries TRBV6-2 or TRBV6-3 and TRBJ2-1, with 10 bases matching TRBD2. The germline V gene has CDR1 MNHEY and CDR2 SVGEGT. This CDR3 comprises 16 residues. V lost 2 bases and J lost 3; bases outside the gene matches: 4.

The rearrangement uses TRBV7-2 and TRBJ2-7; 8 nucleotides agree with TRBD1. CDR3 size: 15 residues. V trimming: 4 bases; J trimming: 4 bases; junction bases outside the gene matches: 9. CDR1 SGHTA and CDR2 FQGNSA come from the germline V gene. The CDR3 DNA follows: TGTGCCAGCAGCTCGCCCGGGACAGGACCTTACGAGCAGTACTTC. Its protein product is CASSSPGTGPYEQYF.

V and J are TRBV30 and TRBJ2-5, with TRBD1 as a possible D gene (6 bases). V dropped 2 bases and J dropped 4 bases, with 11 bases sitting between them. This CDR3 has 13 amino acids. Germline V gene data show CDR1 as GTSNPN and CDR2 as SVGIG (reference sequence). CDR3 sequence: CAWSPQGAETQYF. CDR3 sequence (DNA): TGTGCCTGGAGTCCACAGGGTGCAGAGACCCAGTACTTC.

The genes are TRBV10-1 and TRBJ1-1; D not resolved. V was shortened by 9 bases and J by 0 bases, with 5 bases between the two germline ends. Germline CDR1 and CDR2: WNHNN and SYGVQD (reference sequence). The CDR3 totals 11 residues. The CDR3 DNA is TGCGCCAGGACCCTGAACACTGAAGCTTTCTTT. It yields the protein CARTLNTEAFF.

This clone was counted only a few times. The chain carries TRBV19 and TRBJ1-6, with 7 bases aligning to TRBD1. Germline loops: CDR1 LNHDA, CDR2 SQIVND (reference sequence). The trim removed 4 bases at V and 6 bases at J, leaving 9 bases unmatched. The length of the CDR3 is 16 residues. CDR3 coding DNA: TGTGCCAGTAGTACAATTCCGGGACAGTTTAATTCACCCCTCCACTTT. It translates to CASSTIPGQFNSPLHF.

The chain combines TRBV14 with TRBJ2-6; either TRBD1 or TRBD2 may fit D (7 bases each). V was cut by 3 bases and J by 5 bases, with 20 bases left in between. The CDR3 consists of 18 residues. Germline CDR1 reads SGHDN; CDR2 reads FVKESK. The CDR3 DNA is TGTGCCAGCAGCCAGGGCGGCAGGGGGGGATTGAGGGCCAACGTCCTGACTTTC. It translates to CASSQGGRGGLRANVLTF.

The chain combines TRBV29-1 with TRBJ2-7; D perhaps matches TRBD1 (6 bases). The CDR3 runs 12 residues. The ends were cut back, 8 bases at V and 0 bases at J, with 11 bases in the middle. Germline CDR1 SQVTM, CDR2 ANQGSEA. The CDR3 DNA follows: TGCAGCTTCCGGACAGCCTCCTACGAGCAGTACTTC. Translation gives CSFRTASYEQYF.

The chain carries TRBV7-9 and TRBJ1-1, with D maybe TRBD1 (5 bases). From germline, CDR1 is SEHNR and CDR2 FQNEAQ (reference sequence). Trimming pared 7 bases from V and 10 bases from J, leaving 10 bases between. This CDR3 is 10 amino acids long. The CDR3 spells CASTPGGAFF. The DNA for the CDR3 is TGTGCCAGCACCCCGGGGGGAGCTTTCTTT.